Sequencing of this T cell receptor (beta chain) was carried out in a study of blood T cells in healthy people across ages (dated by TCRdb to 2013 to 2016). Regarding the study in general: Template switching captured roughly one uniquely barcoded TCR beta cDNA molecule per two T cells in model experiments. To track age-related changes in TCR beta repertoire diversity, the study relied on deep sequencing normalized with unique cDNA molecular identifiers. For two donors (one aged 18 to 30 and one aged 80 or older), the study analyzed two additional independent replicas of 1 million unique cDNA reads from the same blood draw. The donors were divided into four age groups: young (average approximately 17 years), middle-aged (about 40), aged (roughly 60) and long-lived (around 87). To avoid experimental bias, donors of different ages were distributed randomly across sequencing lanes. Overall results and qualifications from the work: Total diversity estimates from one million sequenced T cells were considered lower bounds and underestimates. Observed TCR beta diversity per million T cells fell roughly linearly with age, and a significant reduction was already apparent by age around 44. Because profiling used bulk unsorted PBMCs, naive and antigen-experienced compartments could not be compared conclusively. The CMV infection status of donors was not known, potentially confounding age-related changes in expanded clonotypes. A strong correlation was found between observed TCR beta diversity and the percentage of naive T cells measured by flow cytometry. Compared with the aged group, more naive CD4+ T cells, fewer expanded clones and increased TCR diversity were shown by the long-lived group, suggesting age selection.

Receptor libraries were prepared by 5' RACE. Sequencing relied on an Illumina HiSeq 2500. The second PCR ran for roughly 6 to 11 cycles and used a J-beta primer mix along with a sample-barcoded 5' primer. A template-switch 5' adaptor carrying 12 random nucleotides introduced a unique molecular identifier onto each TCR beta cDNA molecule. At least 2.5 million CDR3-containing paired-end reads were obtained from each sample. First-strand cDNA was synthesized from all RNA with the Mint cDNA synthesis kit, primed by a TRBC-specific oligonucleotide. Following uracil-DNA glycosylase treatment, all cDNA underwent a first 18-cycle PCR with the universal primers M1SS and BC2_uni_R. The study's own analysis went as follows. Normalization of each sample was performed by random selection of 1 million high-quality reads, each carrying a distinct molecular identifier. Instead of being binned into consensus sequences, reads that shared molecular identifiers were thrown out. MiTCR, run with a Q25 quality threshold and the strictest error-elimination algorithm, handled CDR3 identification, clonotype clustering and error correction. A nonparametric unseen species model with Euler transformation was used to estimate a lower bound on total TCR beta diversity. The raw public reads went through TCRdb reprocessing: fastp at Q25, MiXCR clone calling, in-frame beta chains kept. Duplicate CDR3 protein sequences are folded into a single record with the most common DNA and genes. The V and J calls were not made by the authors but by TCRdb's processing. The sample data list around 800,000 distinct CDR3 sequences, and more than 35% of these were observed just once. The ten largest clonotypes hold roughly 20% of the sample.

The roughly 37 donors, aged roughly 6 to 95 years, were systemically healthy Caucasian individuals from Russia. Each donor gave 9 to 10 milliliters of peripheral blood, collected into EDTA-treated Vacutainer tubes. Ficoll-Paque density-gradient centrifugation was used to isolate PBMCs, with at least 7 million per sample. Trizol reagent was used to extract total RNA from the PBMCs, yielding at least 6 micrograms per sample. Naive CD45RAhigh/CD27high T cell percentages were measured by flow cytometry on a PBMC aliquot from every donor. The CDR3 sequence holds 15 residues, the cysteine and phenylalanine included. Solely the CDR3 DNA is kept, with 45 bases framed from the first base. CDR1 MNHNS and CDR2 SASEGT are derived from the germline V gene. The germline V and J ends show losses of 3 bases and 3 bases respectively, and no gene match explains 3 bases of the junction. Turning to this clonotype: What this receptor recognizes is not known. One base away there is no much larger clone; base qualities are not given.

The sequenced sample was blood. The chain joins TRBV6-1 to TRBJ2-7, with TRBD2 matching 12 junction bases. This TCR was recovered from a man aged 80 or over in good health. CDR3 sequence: CASSDETSGGYEQYF. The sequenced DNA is TGTGCCAGCAGTGATGAGACTAGCGGGGGCTACGAGCAGTACTTC.